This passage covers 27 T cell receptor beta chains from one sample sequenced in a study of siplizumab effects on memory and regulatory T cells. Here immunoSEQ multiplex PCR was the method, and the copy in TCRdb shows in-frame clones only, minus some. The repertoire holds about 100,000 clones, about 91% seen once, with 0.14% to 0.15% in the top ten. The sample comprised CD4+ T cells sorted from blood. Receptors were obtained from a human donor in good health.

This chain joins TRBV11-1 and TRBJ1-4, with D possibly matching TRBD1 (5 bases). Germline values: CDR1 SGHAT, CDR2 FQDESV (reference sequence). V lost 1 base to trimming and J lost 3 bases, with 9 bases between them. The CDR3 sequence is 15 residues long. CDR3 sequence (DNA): TGTGCCAGCAGCTTAGGGCAGGGAGCTAATGAAAAACTGTTTTTT. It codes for CASSLGQGANEKLFF.

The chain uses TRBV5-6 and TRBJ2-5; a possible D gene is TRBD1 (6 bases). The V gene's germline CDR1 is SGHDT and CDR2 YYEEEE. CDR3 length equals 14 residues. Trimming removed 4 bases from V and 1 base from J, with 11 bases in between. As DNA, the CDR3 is TGTGCCAGCAGCATCCGGGACACCCAAGAGACCCAGTACTTC. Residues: CASSIRDTQETQYF.

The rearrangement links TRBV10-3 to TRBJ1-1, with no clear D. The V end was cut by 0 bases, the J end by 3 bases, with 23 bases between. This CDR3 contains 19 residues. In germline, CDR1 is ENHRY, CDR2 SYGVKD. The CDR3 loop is CAISESRTAALRGYTEAFF. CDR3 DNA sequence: TGTGCCATCAGTGAGTCGAGGACGGCAGCGTTACGAGGGTACACTGAAGCTTTCTTT.

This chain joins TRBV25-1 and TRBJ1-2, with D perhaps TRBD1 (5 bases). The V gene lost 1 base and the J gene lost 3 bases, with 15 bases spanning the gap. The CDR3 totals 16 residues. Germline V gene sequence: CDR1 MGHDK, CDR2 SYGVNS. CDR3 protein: CASSESPGGGDYGYTF. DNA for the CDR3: TGTGCCAGCAGTGAATCCCCCGGTGGAGGGGACTATGGCTACACCTTC.

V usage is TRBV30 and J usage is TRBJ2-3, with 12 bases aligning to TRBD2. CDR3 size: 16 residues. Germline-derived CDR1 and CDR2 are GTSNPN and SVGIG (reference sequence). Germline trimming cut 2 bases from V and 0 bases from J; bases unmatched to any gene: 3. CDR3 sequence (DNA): TGTGCCTGGAGTCGTGGACTAGCGGGGAGCACAGATACGCAGTATTTT. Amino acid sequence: CAWSRGLAGSTDTQYF. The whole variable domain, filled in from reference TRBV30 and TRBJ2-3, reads SQTIHQWPATLVQPVGSPLSLECTVEGTSNPNLYWYRQAAGRGLQLLFYSVGIGQISSEVPQNLSASRPQDRQFILSSKKLLLSDSGFYLCAWSRGLAGSTDTQYFGPGTRLTVL.

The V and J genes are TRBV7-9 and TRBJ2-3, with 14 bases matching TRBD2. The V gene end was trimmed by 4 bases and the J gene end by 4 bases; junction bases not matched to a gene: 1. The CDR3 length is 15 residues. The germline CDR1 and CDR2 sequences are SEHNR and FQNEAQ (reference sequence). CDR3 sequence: CASSSTSGGADTQYF. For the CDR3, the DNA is TGTGCCAGCAGCTCGACTAGCGGGGGGGCAGATACGCAGTATTTT.

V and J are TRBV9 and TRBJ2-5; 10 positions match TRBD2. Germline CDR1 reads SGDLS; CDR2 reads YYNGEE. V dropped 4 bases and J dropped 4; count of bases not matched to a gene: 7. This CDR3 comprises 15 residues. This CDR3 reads CASSSLAGAGETQYF. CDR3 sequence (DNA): TGTGCCAGCAGCAGCCTAGCGGGGGCAGGAGAGACCCAGTACTTC.

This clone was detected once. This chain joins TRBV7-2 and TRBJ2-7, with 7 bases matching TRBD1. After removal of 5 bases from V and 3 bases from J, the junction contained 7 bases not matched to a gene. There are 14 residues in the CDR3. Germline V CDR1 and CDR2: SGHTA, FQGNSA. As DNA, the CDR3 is TGTGCCAGCAGCCTGGGGACAGCTTTCTACGAGCAGTACTTC. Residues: CASSLGTAFYEQYF.

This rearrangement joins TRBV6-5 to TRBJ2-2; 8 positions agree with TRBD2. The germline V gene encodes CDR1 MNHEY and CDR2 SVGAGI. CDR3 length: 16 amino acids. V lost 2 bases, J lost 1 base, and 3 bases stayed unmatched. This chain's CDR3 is CASSYRTSLNTGELFF. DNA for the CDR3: TGTGCCAGCAGTTACAGGACTAGCCTGAACACCGGGGAGCTGTTTTTT.

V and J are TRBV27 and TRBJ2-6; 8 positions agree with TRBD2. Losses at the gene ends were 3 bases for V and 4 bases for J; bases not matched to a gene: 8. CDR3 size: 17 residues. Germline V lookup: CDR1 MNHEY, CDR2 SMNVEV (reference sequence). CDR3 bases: TGTGCCAGCAGTTTCTACACGGGGGGGCGCGGGGCCAACGTCCTGACTTTC. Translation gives CASSFYTGGRGANVLTF.

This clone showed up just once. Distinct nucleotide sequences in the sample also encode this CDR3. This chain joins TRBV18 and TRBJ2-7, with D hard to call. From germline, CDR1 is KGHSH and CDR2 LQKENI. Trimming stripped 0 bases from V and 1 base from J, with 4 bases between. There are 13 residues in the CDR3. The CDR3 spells CASSPPASYEQYF. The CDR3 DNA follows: TGTGCCAGCTCACCACCGGCGTCCTACGAGCAGTACTTC.

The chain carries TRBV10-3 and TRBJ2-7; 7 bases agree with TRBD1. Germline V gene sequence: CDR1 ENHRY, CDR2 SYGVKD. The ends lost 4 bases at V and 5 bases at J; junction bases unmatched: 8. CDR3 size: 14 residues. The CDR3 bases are TGTGCCATCAGTGGAGGACAGGTGAACCACGAGCAGTACTTC. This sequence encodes CAISGGQVNHEQYF.

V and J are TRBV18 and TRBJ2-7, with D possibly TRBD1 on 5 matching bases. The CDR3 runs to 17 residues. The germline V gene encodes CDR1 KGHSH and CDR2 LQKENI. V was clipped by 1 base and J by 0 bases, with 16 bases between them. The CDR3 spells CASSPQFSGPSSYEQYF. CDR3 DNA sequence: TGTGCCAGCTCACCACAGTTCTCAGGGCCTTCCTCCTACGAGCAGTACTTC.

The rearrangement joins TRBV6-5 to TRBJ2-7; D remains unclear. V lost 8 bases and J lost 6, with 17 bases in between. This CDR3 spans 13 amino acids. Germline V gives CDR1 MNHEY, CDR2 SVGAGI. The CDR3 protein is CASGLLALGEQYF. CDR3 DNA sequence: TGTGCCAGCGGCCTCCTTGCGCTAGGCGAGCAGTACTTC.

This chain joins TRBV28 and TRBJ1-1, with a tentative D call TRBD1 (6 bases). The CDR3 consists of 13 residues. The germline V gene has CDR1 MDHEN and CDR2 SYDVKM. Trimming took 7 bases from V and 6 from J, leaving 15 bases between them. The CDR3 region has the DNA TGTGCCAGCATCCGGGGTGGGGGCCCTGAAGCTTTCTTT. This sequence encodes CASIRGGGPEAFF.

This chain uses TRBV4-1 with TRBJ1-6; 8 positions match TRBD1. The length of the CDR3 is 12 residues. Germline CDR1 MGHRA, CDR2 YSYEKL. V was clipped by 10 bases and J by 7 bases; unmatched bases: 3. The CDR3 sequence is CATQGENSPLHF. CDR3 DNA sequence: TGCGCCACACAGGGGGAAAATTCACCCCTCCACTTT.

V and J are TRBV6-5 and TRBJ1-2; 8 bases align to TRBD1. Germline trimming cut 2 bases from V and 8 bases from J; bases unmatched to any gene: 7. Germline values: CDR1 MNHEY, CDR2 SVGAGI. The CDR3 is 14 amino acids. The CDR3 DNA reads TGTGCCAGCAGTTACCTCGACAGGGGTGACGGCTACACCTTC. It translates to CASSYLDRGDGYTF.

The CDR3 DNA is TGTGCCATCAAGGGACAGGGGGTTTCTGGAAACACCATATATTTT. It is translated as CAIKGQGVSGNTIYF. The V and J genes are TRBV10-3 and TRBJ1-3; 11 bases map to TRBD1. Germline assignment: CDR1 ENHRY and CDR2 SYGVKD. The CDR3 length is 15 residues. The V segment lost 7 bases and the J segment 1 base; nucleotides outside the gene matches: 3.

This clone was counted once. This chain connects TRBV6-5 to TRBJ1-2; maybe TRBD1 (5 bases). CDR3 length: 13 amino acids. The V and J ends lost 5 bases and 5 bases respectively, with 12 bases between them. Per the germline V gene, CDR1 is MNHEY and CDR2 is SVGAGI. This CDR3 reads CASSNGTWYGYTF. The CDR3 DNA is TGTGCCAGCAGTAACGGGACTTGGTATGGCTACACCTTC.

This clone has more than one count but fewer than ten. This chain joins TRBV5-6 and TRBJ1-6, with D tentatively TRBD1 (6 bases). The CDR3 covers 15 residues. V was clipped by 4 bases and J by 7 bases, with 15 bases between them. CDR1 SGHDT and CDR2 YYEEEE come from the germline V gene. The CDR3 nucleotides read TGTGCCAGCAGCGTGAGGGGGAGATGGAATTCACCCCTCCACTTT. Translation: CASSVRGRWNSPLHF.

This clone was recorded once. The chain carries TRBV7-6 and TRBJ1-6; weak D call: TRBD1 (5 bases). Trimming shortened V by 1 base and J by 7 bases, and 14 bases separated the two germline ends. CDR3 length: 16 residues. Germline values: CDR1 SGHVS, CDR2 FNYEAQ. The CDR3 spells CASSLDPGGGNSPLHF. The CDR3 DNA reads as TGTGCCAGCAGCTTAGATCCCGGCGGGGGAAATTCACCCCTCCACTTT.

This CDR3 reads CASSSRIADTQYF. The CDR3 DNA reads TGCGCCAGCAGCTCACGCATAGCGGATACGCAGTATTTT. The genes are TRBV5-1 and TRBJ2-3; weak D call: TRBD2 (5 bases). Looked up from germline, CDR1 is SGHRS and CDR2 is YFSETQ. The CDR3 has 13 residues. Trimming removed 3 bases at V and 6 bases at J, with 11 bases between.

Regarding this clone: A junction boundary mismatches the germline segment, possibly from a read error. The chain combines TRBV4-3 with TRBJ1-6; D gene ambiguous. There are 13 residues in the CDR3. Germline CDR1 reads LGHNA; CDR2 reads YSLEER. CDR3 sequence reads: CASNQDPNSPLHF. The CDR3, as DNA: TGCGCCAGCAACCAAGATCCGAATTCACCCCTCCACTTT.

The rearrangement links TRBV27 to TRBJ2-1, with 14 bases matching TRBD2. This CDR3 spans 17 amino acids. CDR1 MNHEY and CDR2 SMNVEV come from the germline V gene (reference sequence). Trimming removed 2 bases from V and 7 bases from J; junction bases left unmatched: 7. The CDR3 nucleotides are TGTGCCAGCAGTTTACCCCGACTAGCGGGGGGGCCGAATGAGCAGTTCTTC. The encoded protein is CASSLPRLAGGPNEQFF.

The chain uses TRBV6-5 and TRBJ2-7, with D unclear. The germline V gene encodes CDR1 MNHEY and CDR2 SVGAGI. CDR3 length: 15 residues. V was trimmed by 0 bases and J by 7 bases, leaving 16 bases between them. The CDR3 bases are TGTGCCAGCAGTTACTCGTCAGCAGTTTTTGGTGAGCAGTACTTC. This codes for CASSYSSAVFGEQYF.

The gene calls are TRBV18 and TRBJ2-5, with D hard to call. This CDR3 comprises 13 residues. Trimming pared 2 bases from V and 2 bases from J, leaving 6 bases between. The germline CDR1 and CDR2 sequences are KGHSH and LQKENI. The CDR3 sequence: CASSPFRQETQYF. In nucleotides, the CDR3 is TGTGCCAGCTCACCATTCCGGCAAGAGACCCAGTACTTC.

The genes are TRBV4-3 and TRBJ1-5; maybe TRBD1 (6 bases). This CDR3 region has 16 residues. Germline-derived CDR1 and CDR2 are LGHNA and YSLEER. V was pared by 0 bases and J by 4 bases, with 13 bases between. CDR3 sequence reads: CASSQELGGGNQPQHF. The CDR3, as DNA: TGCGCCAGCAGCCAAGAACTAGGGGGAGGGAATCAGCCCCAGCATTTT.